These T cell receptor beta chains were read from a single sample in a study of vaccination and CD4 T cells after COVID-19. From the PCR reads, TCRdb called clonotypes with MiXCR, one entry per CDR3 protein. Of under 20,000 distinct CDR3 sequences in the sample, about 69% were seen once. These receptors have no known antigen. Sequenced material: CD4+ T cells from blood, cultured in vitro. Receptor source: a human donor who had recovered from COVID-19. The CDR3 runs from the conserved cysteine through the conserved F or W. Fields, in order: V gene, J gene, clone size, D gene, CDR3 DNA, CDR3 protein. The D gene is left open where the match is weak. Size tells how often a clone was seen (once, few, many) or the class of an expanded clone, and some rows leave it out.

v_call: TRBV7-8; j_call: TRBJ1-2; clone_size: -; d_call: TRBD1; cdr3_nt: TGTGCCAGCAGCGCTTCCCGGGACAGGGTTAAGGGGAGGGGCTACACCTTC; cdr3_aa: CASSASRDRVKGRGYTF
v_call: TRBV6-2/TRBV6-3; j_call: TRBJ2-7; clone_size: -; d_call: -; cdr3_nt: TGTGCCAGCAGTTACCCGATCGATTACGGATGGGTCAAATTAACCTACGAGCAGTACTTC; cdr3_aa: CASSYPIDYGWVKLTYEQYF
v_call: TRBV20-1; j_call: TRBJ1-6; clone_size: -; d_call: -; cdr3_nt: TGCAGTGCTAGAGTTCACGGAGTACGGTCACCCCTCCACTTT; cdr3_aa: CSARVHGVRSPLHF
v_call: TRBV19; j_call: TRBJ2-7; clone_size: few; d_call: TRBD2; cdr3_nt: TGTGCCAGTAGTATTAGGACGGGGACTACCTACGAGCAGTACTTC; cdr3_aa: CASSIRTGTTYEQYF
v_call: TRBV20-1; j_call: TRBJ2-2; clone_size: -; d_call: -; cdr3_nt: TGCAGTGCTGCTACGAACACCGGGGAGCTGTTTTTT; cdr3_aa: CSAATNTGELFF
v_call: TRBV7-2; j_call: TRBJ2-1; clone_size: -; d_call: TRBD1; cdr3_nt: TGTGCCAGCAGCTTAGGTTTGGTAGGCGGGACAGGGGATGAGCAGTTCTTC; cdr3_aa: CASSLGLVGGTGDEQFF
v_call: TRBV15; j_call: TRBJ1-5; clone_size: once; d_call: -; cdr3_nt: TGTGCCACCAGCAGAGTAGCGGGGCAGCCCCAGCATTTT; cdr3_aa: CATSRVAGQPQHF
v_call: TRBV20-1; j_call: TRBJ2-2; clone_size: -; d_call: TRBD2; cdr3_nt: TGCAGTGCTGGACTAGCGGGGGTGGTAACCGGGGAGCTGTTTTTT; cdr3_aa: CSAGLAGVVTGELFF
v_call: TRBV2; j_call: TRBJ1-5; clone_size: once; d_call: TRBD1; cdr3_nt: TGTGCCAGCAGCCGCAGACAGGGGGCGGCGGATCAGCCCCAGCATTTT; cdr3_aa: CASSRRQGAADQPQHF
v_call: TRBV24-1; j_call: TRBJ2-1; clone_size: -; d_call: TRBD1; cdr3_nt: TGTGCCACCAGTGATGCCGGACAGGGCATGGATGAGCAGTTCTTC; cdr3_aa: CATSDAGQGMDEQFF
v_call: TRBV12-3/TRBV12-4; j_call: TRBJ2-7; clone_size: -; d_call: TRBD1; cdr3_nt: TGTGCCAGCAGTCGGGACAGGGGCTCCTACGAGCAGTACTTC; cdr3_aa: CASSRDRGSYEQYF
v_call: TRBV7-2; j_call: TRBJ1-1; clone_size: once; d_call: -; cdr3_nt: TGTGCCAGCAGCGCCCATAACGCTTTTGAAGCTTTCTTT; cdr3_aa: CASSAHNAFEAFF
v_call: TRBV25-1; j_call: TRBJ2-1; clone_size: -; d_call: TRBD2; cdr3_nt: TGTGCCAGCAGCAGACTAGCGGACAATGAGCAGTTCTTC; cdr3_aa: CASSRLADNEQFF
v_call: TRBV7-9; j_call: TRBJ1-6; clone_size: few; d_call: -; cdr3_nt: TGTGCCAGCAGCTACGTCCCGGAGGATTCACCCCTCCACTTT; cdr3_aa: CASSYVPEDSPLHF
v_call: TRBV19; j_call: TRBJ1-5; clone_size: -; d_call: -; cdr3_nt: TGTGCCAGTAGTATATCCAGATACAATCAGCCCCAGCATTTT; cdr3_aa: CASSISRYNQPQHF
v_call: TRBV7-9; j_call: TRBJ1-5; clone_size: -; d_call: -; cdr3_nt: TGTGCCAGCAGCTTGGAGGGCCCCAGGCCCCAGCATTTT; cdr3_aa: CASSLEGPRPQHF
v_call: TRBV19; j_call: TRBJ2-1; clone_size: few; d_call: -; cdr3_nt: TGTGCCTCCTCCCCCGCGACCTCCTACAATGAGCAGTTCTTC; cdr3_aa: CASSPATSYNEQFF
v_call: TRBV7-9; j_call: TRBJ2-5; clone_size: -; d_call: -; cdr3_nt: TGTGCCAGCAGCCCCTTGGTAGCTCAAGAGACCCAGTACTTC; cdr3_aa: CASSPLVAQETQYF
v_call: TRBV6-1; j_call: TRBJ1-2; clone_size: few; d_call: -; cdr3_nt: TGTGCCAGCAGTCTAGGGTCAGGATATGGCTACACCTTC; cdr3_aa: CASSLGSGYGYTF
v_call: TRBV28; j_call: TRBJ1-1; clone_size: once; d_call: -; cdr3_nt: TGTGCCAGCAGTTTTAGCTGGGGGCGGGGAACTGAAGCTTTCTTT; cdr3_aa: CASSFSWGRGTEAFF
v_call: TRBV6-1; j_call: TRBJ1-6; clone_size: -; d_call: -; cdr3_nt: TGTGCCAGCACCCCTACTTATAATTCACCCCTCCACTTT; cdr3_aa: CASTPTYNSPLHF
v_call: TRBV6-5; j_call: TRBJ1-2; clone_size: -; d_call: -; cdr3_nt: TGTGCCAGCAGTTACTCGACCGGCTATGGCTACACCTTC; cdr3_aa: CASSYSTGYGYTF
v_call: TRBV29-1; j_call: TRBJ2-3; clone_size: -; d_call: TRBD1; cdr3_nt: TGCAGCGTCGATAGACAGGGGAATACGCAGTATTTT; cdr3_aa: CSVDRQGNTQYF
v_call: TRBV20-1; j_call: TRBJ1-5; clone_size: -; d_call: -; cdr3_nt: TGCAGTGCTAGAGGGGGCAATCAGCCCCAGCATTTT; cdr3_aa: CSARGGNQPQHF
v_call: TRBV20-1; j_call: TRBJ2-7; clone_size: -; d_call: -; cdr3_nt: TGCAGTGCCAGGTCTGGAGGGCTCCACGAAAAAATCAGCTCCTACGAGCAGTACTTC; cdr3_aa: CSARSGGLHEKISSYEQYF
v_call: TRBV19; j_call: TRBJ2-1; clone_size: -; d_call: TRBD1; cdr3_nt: TGTGCCAGTAGTATCCGCCTAGGGACAGGGGGAGATGAGCAGTTCTTC; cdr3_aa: CASSIRLGTGGDEQFF
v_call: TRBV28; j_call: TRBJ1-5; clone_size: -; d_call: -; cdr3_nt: TGTGCCAGCAGCCCGGGTGGGGCCAATCAGCCCCAGCATTTT; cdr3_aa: CASSPGGANQPQHF
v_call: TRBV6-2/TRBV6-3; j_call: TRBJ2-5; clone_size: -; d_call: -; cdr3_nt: TGTGCCAGCAGTATACCAGGGGCCAAACGAGAGACCCAGTACTTC; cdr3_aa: CASSIPGAKRETQYF
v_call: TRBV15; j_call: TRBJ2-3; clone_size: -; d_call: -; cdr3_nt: TGTGCCACCAGCAGAGCCCAGACAGGACCCACAGATACGCAGTATTTT; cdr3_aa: CATSRAQTGPTDTQYF
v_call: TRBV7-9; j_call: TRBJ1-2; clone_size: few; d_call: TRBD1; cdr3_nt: TGTGCCAGCAGCGACCGGGACAGACAAGGTGCCTTC; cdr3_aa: CASSDRDRQGAF
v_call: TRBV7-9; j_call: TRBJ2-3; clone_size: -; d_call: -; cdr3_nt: TGTGCCAGCAGCTTAGACGGTAGCACAGATACGCAGTATTTT; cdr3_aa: CASSLDGSTDTQYF
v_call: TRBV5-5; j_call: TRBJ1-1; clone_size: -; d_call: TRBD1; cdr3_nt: TGTGCCAGCAGCTTCCATAGAGGACAGGGGGCTAGGAACACTGAAGCTTTCTTT; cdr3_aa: CASSFHRGQGARNTEAFF
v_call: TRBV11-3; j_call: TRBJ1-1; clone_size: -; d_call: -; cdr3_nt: TGTGCCAGCAGTAATACACAGGACACTGAAGCTTTCTTT; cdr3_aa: CASSNTQDTEAFF
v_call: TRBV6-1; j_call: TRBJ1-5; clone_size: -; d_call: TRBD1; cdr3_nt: TGTGCCAGCAGTCCCGGGACAGGGAGTCAGCCCCAGCATTTT; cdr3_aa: CASSPGTGSQPQHF
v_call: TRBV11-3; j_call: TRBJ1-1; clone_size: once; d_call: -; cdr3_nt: TGTGCCAGCAGGGGGCAGGACACTGAAGCTTTCTTT; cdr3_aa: CASRGQDTEAFF
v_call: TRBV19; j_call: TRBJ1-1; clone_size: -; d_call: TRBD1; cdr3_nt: TGTGCCAGTAGTGCCCGTTTGGGACAGGCAAGGGAAGGGAACACTGAAGCTTTCTTT; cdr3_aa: CASSARLGQAREGNTEAFF
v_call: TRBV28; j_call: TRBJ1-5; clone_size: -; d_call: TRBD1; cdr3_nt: TGTGCCAGCAGTTATCAGGGGGCACGTAATCAGCCCCAGCATTTT; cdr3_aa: CASSYQGARNQPQHF
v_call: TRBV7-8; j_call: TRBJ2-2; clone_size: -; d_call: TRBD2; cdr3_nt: TGTGCCAGCAGCTCGGGCGCGGCGGGAGGACCCCGGCGGCTGTTTTTT; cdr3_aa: CASSSGAAGGPRRLFF
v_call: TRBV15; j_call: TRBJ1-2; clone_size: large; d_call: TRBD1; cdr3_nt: TGTGCCACCAGGCCCGGGACAGAAATCCGGACTTATGGCTACACCTTC; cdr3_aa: CATRPGTEIRTYGYTF
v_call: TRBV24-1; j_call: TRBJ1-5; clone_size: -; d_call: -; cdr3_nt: TGTGCCACCAGTCTAGGGGATCAGCCCCAGCATTTT; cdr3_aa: CATSLGDQPQHF
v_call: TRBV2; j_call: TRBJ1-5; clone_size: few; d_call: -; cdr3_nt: TGTGCCAGCACCAAGGCCGCGGGGGGGCCGAAACAGCCCCAGCATTTT; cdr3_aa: CASTKAAGGPKQPQHF
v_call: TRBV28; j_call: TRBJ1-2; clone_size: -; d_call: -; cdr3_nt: TGTGCCAGCATCAAACTAGGGAGGAATGGCTACACCTTC; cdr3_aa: CASIKLGRNGYTF
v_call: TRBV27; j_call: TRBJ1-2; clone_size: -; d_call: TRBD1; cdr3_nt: TGTGCCAGCAGCCCGACAGGGCATGGCTACACCTTC; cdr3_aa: CASSPTGHGYTF
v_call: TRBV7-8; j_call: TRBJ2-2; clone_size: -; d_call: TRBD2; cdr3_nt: TGTGCCAGCAGCTTAGTCCTCGGACTAGCGGGAGTTCCCGGGGAGCTGTTTTTT; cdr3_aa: CASSLVLGLAGVPGELFF
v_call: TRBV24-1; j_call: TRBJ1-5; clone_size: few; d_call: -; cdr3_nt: TGTGCCACCAGTGACGGGCATCAGCCCCAGCATTTT; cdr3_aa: CATSDGHQPQHF
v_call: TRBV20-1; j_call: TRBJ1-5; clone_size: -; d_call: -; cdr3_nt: TGCAGTGCTGTGACAGGTGCCAGCAATCAGCCCCAGCATTTT; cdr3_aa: CSAVTGASNQPQHF
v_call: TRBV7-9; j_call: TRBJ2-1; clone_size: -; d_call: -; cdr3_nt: TGTGCCAGCAGCTTCTCAGGGAGCAATGAGCAGTTCTTC; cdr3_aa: CASSFSGSNEQFF
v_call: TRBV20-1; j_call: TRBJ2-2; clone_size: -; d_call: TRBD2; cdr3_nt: TGCAGTGCTAGATCCGGGACTAGAACGAACACCGGGGAGCTGTTTTTT; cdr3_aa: CSARSGTRTNTGELFF
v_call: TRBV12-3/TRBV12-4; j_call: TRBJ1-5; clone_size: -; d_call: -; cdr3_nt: TGTGCCAGCAGTCCCCGGGTCCTCAATCAGCCCCAGCATTTT; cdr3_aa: CASSPRVLNQPQHF
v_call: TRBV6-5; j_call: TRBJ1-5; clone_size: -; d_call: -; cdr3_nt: TGTGCCAGCAGTTCTCCGGGACCGGCGGTGAATCAGCCCCAGCATTTT; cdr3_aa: CASSSPGPAVNQPQHF
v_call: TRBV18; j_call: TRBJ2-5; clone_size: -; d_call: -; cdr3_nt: TGTGCCAGCTCACCACCGGGACACGGGAAAGAGACCCAGTACTTC; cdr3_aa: CASSPPGHGKETQYF
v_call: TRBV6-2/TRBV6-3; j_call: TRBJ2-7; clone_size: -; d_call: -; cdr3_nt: TGTGCCAGCAGTTACCCCGTAGGGAGAGTGGATTACGAGCAGTACTTC; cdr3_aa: CASSYPVGRVDYEQYF
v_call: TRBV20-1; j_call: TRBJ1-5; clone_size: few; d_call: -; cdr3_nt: TGCAGTGCCGTGAATAGCAATCAGCCCCAGCATTTT; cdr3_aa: CSAVNSNQPQHF
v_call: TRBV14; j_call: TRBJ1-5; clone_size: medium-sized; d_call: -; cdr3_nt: TGTGCCAGCAGCCAAGTTCCGGACTCGGGGGAGAATCAGCCCCAGCATTTT; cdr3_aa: CASSQVPDSGENQPQHF
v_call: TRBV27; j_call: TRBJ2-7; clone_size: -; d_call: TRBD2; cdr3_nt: TGTGCCAGCAGTTTATTCGGGACTAGCGGGGGGTACGAGCAGTACTTC; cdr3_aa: CASSLFGTSGGYEQYF
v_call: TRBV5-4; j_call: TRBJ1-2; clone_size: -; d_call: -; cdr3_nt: TGTGCCAGCAGCTTTCCAGGATCCAAACTATCTGGCTACACCTTC; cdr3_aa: CASSFPGSKLSGYTF
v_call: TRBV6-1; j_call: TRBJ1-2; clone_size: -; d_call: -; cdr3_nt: TGTGCCAGCAGTGCCCGGACAGCCCAAAACTATGGCTACACCTTC; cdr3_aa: CASSARTAQNYGYTF
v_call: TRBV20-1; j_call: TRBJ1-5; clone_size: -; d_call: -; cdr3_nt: TGCAGTGCTAGCCAGGTGCCTGGGCCCCAGCATTTT; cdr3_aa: CSASQVPGPQHF